This entry concerns a single T cell receptor beta chain. Germline CDR1 SGHKS, CDR2 YYEKEE (reference sequence). Trimming took off 0 bases at V and 0 bases at J, with 9 bases between the two ends. There are 16 residues in the CDR3. All enrollees were roughly 18 to 90 years old and from 20 to 25 US areas. In assigning cohorts, the study relied on participant-reported clinical history. The data stem from a study of blood T cell repertoires in COVID-19. Turning to the study itself: PBMCs, B-cell-depleted T cells, or T cells provided the cDNA or gDNA that made up the material.

TCRdb's copy holds only in-frame clones and misses some; the assay was immunoSEQ multiplex PCR. This table has roughly 200,000 clones, around 90% appearing once. Sequenced material: PBMCs or T cells enriched from blood (not recorded which). This clonotype was sampled from a woman aged 30 to 39 who had recovered from COVID-19. This rearrangement joins TRBV5-5 to TRBJ2-2; TRBD2 might be the D (5 bases). CDR3 loop: CASSLESGTNTGELFF. The DNA of the CDR3 is TGTGCCAGCAGCTTGGAATCGGGGACGAACACCGGGGAGCTGTTTTTT.